Each of the 25 T cell receptor beta chains below was sequenced from the same sample in a study of T cell changes during pregnancy in multiple sclerosis (dated by TCRdb to between 2017 and 2020). Receptor libraries were prepared by the immunoSEQ multiplex PCR assay. In its TCRdb copy, this immuneACCESS table keeps in-frame sequences only and misses some clones. Where compared with another copy, unresolved V genes explain less than half of these, and the others have no known cause. The sample table shows tens of thousands of clones, and nearly 95% are seen once. The ten largest account for approximately 1% of the sample. Material: peripheral blood, obtained in the second trimester of pregnancy. Receptors originate from a female donor with multiple sclerosis, enrolled in a pregnancy study.

V gene TRBV11-2 combines with J gene TRBJ2-7; D is unresolved. The CDR3 has 11 amino acids. The germline V and J ends were trimmed by 4 bases and 4 bases, with 5 bases remaining between them. Germline V gene sequence: CDR1 SGHAT, CDR2 FQNNGV. The chain's CDR3 is CASSSFYEQYF. DNA for the CDR3: TGTGCCAGCAGCTCCTTTTACGAGCAGTACTTC.

The CDR3 DNA sequence: TGTGCCATCAGAGACAGCACCGGGGAGCTGTTTTTT. Translating gives CAIRDSTGELFF. This chain links TRBV10-3 with TRBJ2-2; D is perhaps TRBD1 (5 bases). CDR1 and CDR2 (germline): ENHRY, SYGVKD. The CDR3 is 12 residues long. Between the trimmed V and J ends, which lost 6 bases and 4 bases, there was a span of 6 bases.

The V and J genes are TRBV2 and TRBJ1-2; 7 bases match TRBD1. Germline-derived CDR1 and CDR2 are SNHLY and FYNNEI. After removal of 4 bases from V and 6 bases from J, the junction contained 8 bases not matched to a gene. The CDR3 loop spans 14 amino acids. The CDR3 sequence: CASSASLRGHGYTF. In nucleotides, the CDR3 is TGTGCCAGCAGTGCGAGCTTAAGGGGGCATGGCTACACCTTC.

The rearrangement uses TRBV28 and TRBJ1-2, with no clear D. Germline V gene lookup returns CDR1 MDHEN and CDR2 SYDVKM. With 4 bases removed from V and 5 bases from J, the gap between germline ends came to 8 bases. This CDR3 is built from 12 residues. The CDR3 sequence: CASSSSLYGYTF. The DNA of the CDR3 is TGTGCCAGCAGTTCCTCTCTATATGGCTACACCTTC.

This sequence joins TRBV5-1 and TRBJ1-1; a possible D gene is TRBD1 (5 bases). V was clipped by 5 bases and J by 0 bases, with 17 bases between them. Germline CDR1 reads SGHRS; CDR2 reads YFSETQ. CDR3 length: 16 residues. The CDR3 spells CASSSPQGAVNTEAFF. The CDR3 nucleotides are TGCGCCAGCAGTTCGCCTCAGGGCGCTGTGAACACTGAAGCTTTCTTT.

V gene TRBV7-9 combines with J gene TRBJ2-7; 10 bases line up with TRBD1. V was pared by 4 bases and J by 3 bases, with 3 bases of the junction left unmatched. The germline CDR1 and CDR2 sequences are SEHNR and FQNEAQ (reference sequence). The CDR3 has 14 amino acids. CDR3 sequence (DNA): TGTGCCAGCAGCTACGGGACAGGGGTCTACGAGCAGTACTTC. Translated, it gives CASSYGTGVYEQYF.

The genes are TRBV7-2 and TRBJ1-1; D call uncertain. The V and J ends lost 1 base and 6 bases respectively, with 6 bases between them. The CDR3 covers 12 residues. Germline V gene data show CDR1 as SGHTA and CDR2 as FQGNSA. CDR3 amino acids: CASSLVVAEAFF. CDR3 DNA: TGTGCCAGCAGCTTAGTCGTCGCTGAAGCTTTCTTT.

This clone has just one count. The rearrangement uses TRBV29-1 and TRBJ2-5; D is uncertain. This CDR3 comprises 14 residues. CDR1 and CDR2 from the germline V gene are SQVTM and ANQGSEA. V was pared by 2 bases and J by 5 bases, with 15 bases between. This CDR3 reads CSVESQVIRETQYF. Written as DNA, the CDR3 is TGCAGCGTTGAATCCCAGGTTATTAGGGAGACCCAGTACTTC.

This clone was counted a few times. This sequence joins TRBV15 and TRBJ2-7, with 13 bases identical to TRBD2. CDR3 length equals 17 residues. V lost 4 bases to trimming and J lost 3 bases; unmatched junction nucleotides: 9. The germline V gene has CDR1 LNHNV and CDR2 YYDKDF (reference sequence). Written as DNA, the CDR3 is TGTGCCACCAGCATTAGGACTAGCGGGAGTACCCGCTACGAGCAGTACTTC. This codes for CATSIRTSGSTRYEQYF.

This rearrangement joins TRBV14 to TRBJ1-3, with 8 nucleotides matching TRBD1. The CDR3 runs to 17 residues. V lost 4 bases, J lost 0 bases, and 8 bases stayed unmatched. Germline CDR1 reads SGHDN; CDR2 reads FVKESK. The CDR3 region is CASSPTWDRSSGNTIYF. CDR3 sequence (DNA): TGTGCCAGCAGCCCTACATGGGACAGGAGCTCTGGAAACACCATATATTTT.

The chain joins TRBV28 to TRBJ1-1, with D maybe TRBD1 (5 bases). V lost 2 bases and J lost 4, with 17 bases in between. Germline V gene sequence: CDR1 MDHEN, CDR2 SYDVKM. The CDR3 has 16 amino acids. DNA of the CDR3: TGTGCCAGCAGTTTAATCCTCGGGGGGGAGGTCACTGAAGCTTTCTTT. Its translation: CASSLILGGEVTEAFF.

This clone was detected once. CDR3 amino acids: CASSRLEREGVGTDTQYF. For the CDR3, the DNA is TGCGCCAGCAGCCGATTGGAGCGGGAGGGGGTCGGGACAGATACGCAGTATTTT. The V call is TRBV23-1, the J call TRBJ2-3; TRBD2 matches 10 bases. TRBV23-1 is known as an ORF, though its function is uncertain. The CDR3 sequence is 18 residues long. Unmatched junction bases numbered 15, after V lost 6 bases and J lost 3 bases.

This chain joins TRBV6-6 and TRBJ2-3, with D perhaps TRBD2 (6 bases). Looked up from germline, CDR1 is MNHNY and CDR2 is SVGAGI (reference sequence). The ends were cut back, 2 bases at V and 4 bases at J, with 13 bases in the middle. CDR3 length: 15 residues. The CDR3 bases are TGTGCCAGCAGTTACCGGGTTGGAGGGGCAGATACGCAGTATTTT. It specifies CASSYRVGGADTQYF.

This chain uses TRBV27 with TRBJ2-3; 12 bases fit TRBD2. CDR1 is MNHEY, CDR2 SMNVEV, per germline (reference sequence). V shed 3 bases and J 4 bases; nucleotides not matched to a gene: 8. The CDR3 has 17 residues. CDR3 DNA sequence: TGTGCCAGCAGTTTGCGGACTAGCGGGATCCCCTCAGATACGCAGTATTTT. Encoded protein: CASSLRTSGIPSDTQYF.

The gene calls are TRBV19 and TRBJ2-5, with 7 bases that match TRBD1. CDR1 is LNHDA, CDR2 SQIVND, per germline (reference sequence). Trimming at V came to 5 bases and at J to 4 bases, leaving 4 bases not matched to a gene. The CDR3 is made up of 13 amino acids. The DNA of the CDR3 is TGTGCCAGTAGTCCAAACAGGGGAGAGACCCAGTACTTC. It encodes CASSPNRGETQYF.

This chain joins TRBV21-1 and TRBJ1-1. TRBV21-1 is a documented pseudogene. The CDR3 loop spans 16 amino acids. CDR3 nucleotides: TGTGCCAGCATCCTATTAGAGATCGATGAGCCAACTGAAGCTTTCTTT. It yields the protein CASILLEIDEPTEAFF.

In this sample, this clone turned up once. The chain joins TRBV7-2 to TRBJ1-2; the match to TRBD1 covers 9 bases. Germline CDR1 and CDR2: SGHTA and FQGNSA. The CDR3 loop spans 14 amino acids. Trimming cost V 5 bases and J 7 bases; bases outside gene matches: 8. CDR3: CASSPNRGQGGYTF. The CDR3 DNA sequence: TGTGCCAGCAGCCCGAACAGGGGGCAAGGTGGCTACACCTTC.

The chain carries TRBV6-1 and TRBJ1-2; D is possibly TRBD1 (6 bases). This CDR3 comprises 13 residues. The ends were cut back, 11 bases at V and 5 bases at J, with 18 bases in the middle. The germline V gene has CDR1 MNHNS and CDR2 SASEGT. CDR3 region: CAGSRGGRYGYTF. The CDR3 DNA follows: TGTGCCGGGTCGCGGGGGGGCCGGTATGGCTACACCTTC.

This clone has just one count. The chain uses TRBV4-2 and TRBJ1-2, with unresolved D. There are 13 residues in the CDR3. V was pared by 1 base and J by 4 bases, with 7 bases between. Germline-derived CDR1 and CDR2 are LGHNA and YNFKEQ. The CDR3 region has the DNA TGTGCCAGCAGCCAAGGAGGTTTCTATGGCTACACCTTC. It codes for CASSQGGFYGYTF.

The J gene is TRBJ2-7, the V gene TRBV13; no firm D call. V dropped 0 bases and J dropped 6 bases, with 9 bases sitting between them. This CDR3 spans 13 amino acids. Germline V CDR1 and CDR2: PRHDT, FYEKMQ (reference sequence). The CDR3 DNA sequence: TGTGCCAGCAGCTTAGGTACGGGTAGCGAGCAGTACTTC. It specifies CASSLGTGSEQYF.

The J gene is TRBJ1-2, the V gene TRBV7-2; a weak D match, TRBD1 (5 bases). CDR3 length: 13 residues. Germline loops: CDR1 SGHTA, CDR2 FQGNSA. V gave up 5 bases and J gave up 3 bases, with 10 bases separating them. In DNA form, the CDR3 reads TGTGCCAGCAGCCCGCAGGGTTACTATGGCTACACCTTC. Protein product: CASSPQGYYGYTF.

V usage is TRBV2 and J usage is TRBJ2-1; D ambiguous. The CDR3 extends over 15 amino acids. Germline V gene data show CDR1 as SNHLY and CDR2 as FYNNEI. V lost 4 bases, J lost 0 bases, and 10 bases lay in between. This CDR3 reads CASSVMVGSYNEQFF. The DNA for the CDR3 is TGTGCCAGCAGTGTTATGGTCGGCTCCTACAATGAGCAGTTCTTC.

The J gene is TRBJ1-1, the V gene TRBV10-1, with D possibly being TRBD1 (6 bases). The CDR3 is made up of 15 amino acids. CDR1 and CDR2 (germline): WNHNN, SYGVQD (reference sequence). Trimming left V 7 bases short and J 1 base short, with 16 bases between. The CDR3 protein is CASMAGRGPNTEAFF. In DNA form, the CDR3 reads TGCGCCAGCATGGCGGGCAGGGGCCCGAACACTGAAGCTTTCTTT.

The rearrangement links TRBV9 to TRBJ2-3; 8 nucleotides align to TRBD2. Germline CDR1 is SGDLS and CDR2 is YYNGEE. V lost 4 bases to trimming and J lost 4 bases; unmatched junction nucleotides: 17. The CDR3 has 18 residues. CDR3 bases: TGTGCCAGCAGCCCCCAGGCCCTGGGGAGGCGGGAGGCAGATACGCAGTATTTT. Amino acids: CASSPQALGRREADTQYF.

The table lists this clone with a few counts. This chain uses TRBV11-2 with TRBJ2-5, with D perhaps TRBD2 (6 bases). The CDR3 covers 14 residues. V lost 0 bases, J lost 2 bases, and 7 bases lay in between. Germline V gene sequence: CDR1 SGHAT, CDR2 FQNNGV. DNA of the CDR3: TGTGCCAGCAGCTTAGACAGCGGGCAAGAGACCCAGTACTTC. This encodes CASSLDSGQETQYF.